Many counts were recorded for the clone carrying this T cell receptor (beta chain). The sample belongs to a study of CD8+CD57+ T cells in acquired aplastic anemia. Sequencing involved patients with CD8+CD57+ cell expansion previously shown by flow cytometry. Template material for TCR beta VDJ and CDR3 profiling consisted of genomic DNA. TCRdb re-analysed the reads in MiXCR, keeping a single row per CDR3 protein. The sample yields about 180,000 distinct CDR3 sequences, 55% to 65% seen once. The germline V gene has CDR1 SQVTM and CDR2 ANQGSEA. After removal of 5 bases from V and 0 bases from J, the junction contained 4 bases not matched to a gene. CDR3 length: 14 amino acids.

The chain joins TRBV29-1 to TRBJ2-7; 10 nucleotides match TRBD1. The clonotype comes from a human donor with aplastic anemia. Sequenced: sorted CD4+, CD8+, or CD8+CD57+ T cells (not recorded which) from PBMCs. The CDR3 protein is CSVWGTGVSYEQYF. In DNA form, the CDR3 reads TGCAGCGTTTGGGGGACAGGGGTCTCCTACGAGCAGTACTTC.